These T cell receptor beta chains were read from a single sample in a study of cytomegalovirus exposure and HLA in healthy donors. Data came from immunoSEQ multiplex PCR; TCRdb stores just in-frame clones and leaves some out. The table includes approximately 130,000 clones, more than 75% detected once. Sequenced material: PBMCs. These receptors originate from a woman aged 25 to 45 in good health and CMV-seronegative. CDR3s include the opening cysteine and the closing phenylalanine or tryptophan. The D gene is left open where the match is weak. Size is omitted from some rows. Given values are once, few, many or a class for expanded clones.

TRBV10-3	TRBD1	TRBJ1-5	NA	TGTGCCATCAGTGAGTCGGGATCAACAGGGGTGGGTCAGCCCCAGCATTTT	CAISESGSTGVGQPQHF
TRBV7-9	TRBD1	TRBJ1-4	NA	TGTGCCAGCAGCTTAGGCTTTTGGACAGGGGGTGAAAAACTGTTTTTT	CASSLGFWTGGEKLFF
TRBV19	NA	TRBJ2-2	NA	TGTGCCAGTGAACCCGAGCGGAACACCGGGGAGCTGTTTTTT	CASEPERNTGELFF
TRBV4-2	TRBD1	TRBJ1-2	NA	TGTGCCAGCAGCCCCGGACAGGCGCACTATGGCTACACCTTC	CASSPGQAHYGYTF
TRBV6-6	NA	TRBJ1-5	NA	TGTGCCGCGGACAGTTCAGATCAGCCCCAGCATTTT	CAADSSDQPQHF
TRBV28	NA	TRBJ2-7	NA	TGTGCCAGCAGTAACCCGAGTTACGAGCAGTACTTC	CASSNPSYEQYF
TRBV18	NA	TRBJ1-2	NA	TGTGCCAGCTCAGGCGTTACAGGGAACTATGGCTACACCTTC	CASSGVTGNYGYTF
TRBV10-3	NA	TRBJ2-5	NA	TGTGCCATCAAGAGGAACAGGGAGCAAGAGACCCAGTACTTC	CAIKRNREQETQYF
TRBV27	TRBD1	TRBJ1-4	NA	TGTGCCAGCAGTCAACGACAGGGGAGAGGTGATGAAAAACTGTTTTTT	CASSQRQGRGDEKLFF
TRBV11-3	TRBD1	TRBJ2-7	once	TGTGCCAGCAGCTTACGGACAGGGGGCGAGCAGTACTTC	CASSLRTGGEQYF
TRBV19	NA	TRBJ1-2	NA	TGTGCCAGTAGTCCAAGGACAGACTATGGCTACACCTTC	CASSPRTDYGYTF
TRBV7-9	TRBD1	TRBJ2-6	NA	TGTGCCAGCAGCTTAGGGGGACAGGTTAGGGCCAACGTCCTGACTTTC	CASSLGGQVRANVLTF
TRBV30	TRBD1	TRBJ1-6	NA	TGTGCCTGGAGAACGACAGGGTCCCATTCACCCCTCCACTTT	CAWRTTGSHSPLHF
TRBV27	TRBD1	TRBJ1-2	once	TGTGCCAGCAGTCGATTAGGGCAGGGGGGCTCGGGCTACACCTTC	CASSRLGQGGSGYTF
TRBV11-1	TRBD2	TRBJ2-6	once	TGTGCCAGCGGGGGGACTAGCGGAATCTCTGGGGCCAACGTCCTGACTTTC	CASGGTSGISGANVLTF
TRBV4-3	NA	TRBJ1-6	NA	TGCGCCAGCAGCCAAGAAGTTCCAGGGCTGACCTATAATTCACCCCTCCACTTT	CASSQEVPGLTYNSPLHF
TRBV11-2	NA	TRBJ1-1	once	TGTGCCAGCAGCTTAGAATCAGGGAGGGTGAACACTGAAGCTTTCTTT	CASSLESGRVNTEAFF
TRBV7-8	TRBD1	TRBJ1-2	NA	TGTGCCAGCAGCTTAGGATCTGTATCCCCAGGGGGAAATGGCTACACCTTC	CASSLGSVSPGGNGYTF
TRBV19	NA	TRBJ2-7	NA	TGTGCCAGTAGCTCCTCCGGAGGGGACGAGCAGTACTTC	CASSSSGGDEQYF
TRBV2	NA	TRBJ1-4	NA	TGTGCCAGCAGAAACCACTTTAGACCGGGAGAAAATGAAAAACTGTTTTTT	CASRNHFRPGENEKLFF
TRBV6-1	NA	TRBJ1-5	NA	TGTGCCAGCAGTGAAAGGGGTGAAGGTAGCAATCAGCCCCAGCATTTT	CASSERGEGSNQPQHF
TRBV30	NA	TRBJ2-7	medium-sized	TGTGCCTGGAGTGAAGAGGCAGGGTTTGGAGAGCAGTACTTC	CAWSEEAGFGEQYF
TRBV7-8	TRBD2	TRBJ2-7	NA	TGTGCCAGCAGCTTAACCCTAGCGGGGTACAACTCCTACGAGCAGTACTTC	CASSLTLAGYNSYEQYF
TRBV19	TRBD1	TRBJ2-3	NA	TGTGCCAGTAGTATAGCGACAGGGAACACAGATACGCAGTATTTT	CASSIATGNTDTQYF
TRBV18	NA	TRBJ1-6	NA	TGTGCCAGCTCACCACGAACAGGTGATTCACCCCTCCACTTT	CASSPRTGDSPLHF